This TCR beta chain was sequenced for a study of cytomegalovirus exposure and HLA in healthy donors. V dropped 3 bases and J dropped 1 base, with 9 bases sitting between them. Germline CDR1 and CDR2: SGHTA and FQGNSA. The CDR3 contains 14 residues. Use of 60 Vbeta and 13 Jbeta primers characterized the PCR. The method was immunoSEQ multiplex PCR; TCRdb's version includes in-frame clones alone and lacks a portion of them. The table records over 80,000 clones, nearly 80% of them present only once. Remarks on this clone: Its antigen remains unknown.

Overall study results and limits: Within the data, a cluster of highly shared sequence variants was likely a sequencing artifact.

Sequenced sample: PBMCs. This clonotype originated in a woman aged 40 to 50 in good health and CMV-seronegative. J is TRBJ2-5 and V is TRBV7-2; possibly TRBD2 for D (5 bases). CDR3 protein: CASSFSGPQETQYF. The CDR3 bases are TGTGCCAGCAGCTTCAGCGGACCCCAAGAGACCCAGTACTTC. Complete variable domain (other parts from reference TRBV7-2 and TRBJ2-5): GAGVSQSPSNKVTEKGKDVELRCDPISGHTALYWYRQSLGQGLEFLIYFQGNSAPDKSGLPSDRFSAERTGGSVSTLTIQRTQQEDSAVYLCASSFSGPQETQYFGPGTRLLVL.